This entry is about one T cell receptor (beta chain). Its specificity is not known. The junction shows a germline mismatch at one end, possibly a read error. Germline lookup yields CDR1 MNHNS and CDR2 SASEGT. The CDR3 totals 18 residues. The sample is drawn from a study of blood T cells in healthy people across ages. Findings and caveats of the study: A strong correlation between TCR beta diversity and naive T cell percentage was seen. Comparison with aged donors showed that long-lived donors had more naive CD4+ cells and higher diversity. A roughly linear age-dependent decrease characterized TCR beta diversity per million T cells.

A J-beta primer mix and a sample-barcoded 5' primer were used in a second PCR of roughly 7 to 12 cycles. MiXCR, applied by TCRdb to the 5' RACE reads, yields one record per CDR3 protein. The sample shows 1.5 million to 2 million distinct CDR3 sequences, approximately 30% of them seen only once. The origin of this receptor is a woman in her twenties or thirties in good health. The J gene is TRBJ2-5, the V gene TRBV6-1; the match to TRBD2 covers 8 bases. The specimen sequenced was blood. CDR3 DNA sequence: TGTACCAGCAATGCTAATAGGGCCAGCGGGGGAGGTCAAGAGACCCAGTACTTC. Protein: CTSNANRASGGGQETQYF.